This T cell receptor (beta chain) was documented in a study of Graves' ophthalmopathy and Graves' hyperthyroidism (dated by TCRdb to between 2018 and 2020). As for the study more broadly: Peripheral blood was collected at initial diagnosis, before any treatment. To tell Graves' ophthalmopathy apart from Graves' hyperthyroidism, and to predict which patients would progress to ophthalmopathy, the study relied on TCR beta repertoire signatures. In total, around 140 blood samples were TCR-sequenced: some 40 ophthalmopathy, over 70 hyperthyroidism and some 17 hyperthyroidism-to-ophthalmopathy patients. To explore V-J signatures that distinguish ophthalmopathy from hyperthyroidism, a discovery set of about 99 patients was enrolled, made up of about 40 with ophthalmopathy and 57 with stable hyperthyroidism. For independent validation, a separate cohort was made up of approximately 19 hyperthyroidism patients plus 17 patients who later progressed from hyperthyroidism to ophthalmopathy. T-cell repertoires of thyroid tissue and blood were compared in a handful of hyperthyroidism patients. After sampling, hyperthyroidism patients received methimazole starting at 30 mg daily, and ophthalmopathy patients received high-dose intravenous methylprednisolone. The roughly 91 discovery patients were randomly split 7:3 into training and test sets.

This clonotype was seen at least ten times. Its binding antigen is unknown. Base qualities were left out, and no much larger clone turns up one base away. For repertoire sequencing, TCR beta CDR3 regions were amplified from RNA transcripts. A first-round RT-PCR used HTBI primers with the Qiagen OneStep RT-PCR kit, followed by a second-round multiplex PCR, size selection and purification. Libraries were sequenced on an Illumina HiSeq2000 using paired-end 100 bp reads. On the authors' methods: SOAPnuke was used to process the reads, throwing out any read that had adapters, had uncalled bases, had a mean Phred below 15, or lacked an exact constant-primer or identifier match. High-quality paired reads were merged with COPE v1.2.5. Unique nucleotide sequences were defined as clonotypes and aligned to IMGT TRB V, D and J references using MiTCR v1.1. The analysis was limited to V-J combinations with a frequency above 0.0001, which together covered roughly 99% of repertoires. For each V-J combination, a TCR clonal expansion and chaos score was defined as the ratio of F50 clonal expansion to chaos observed in the TCRdist matrix. Welch's t-statistics and random forest were used to narrow the features down to 10 to 15 V-J combinations, which were then fed into a naive Bayes classifier. The similarity between thyroid and blood repertoires was quantified using the Morisita-Horn index. TCRdb cleaned the public reads at Q25 with fastp, built clones with MiXCR and kept in-frame beta chains. For every CDR3 protein sequence, its rows merge into one entry that carries the most common genes and DNA. The authors' filters were not applied to this entry. Here the sample has some 520,000 distinct CDR3 sequences; over 13% occur a single time. 9.5% to 10% of the sample comes from the top ten.

The V and J ends are trimmed by 7 bases and 2 bases, leaving 17 bases between them. The germline V gene sets CDR1 to SQVTM and CDR2 to ANQGSEA. Measured from the cysteine to the phenylalanine, the CDR3 is 14 residues long. Just CDR3 DNA is preserved here, 42 bases in frame from base 1. Results the study describes overall, beyond this receptor: No statistical method was used to predetermine the sample size, and group allocation was not hidden from the investigators. The 13-signature model separated ophthalmopathy from stable hyperthyroidism with approximately 88% sensitivity and around 81% specificity in cross-validation, and 80%/75% in the test set. Most expanded thyroid clonotypes with a frequency above 0.001 also appeared in blood, which suggests that blood repertoires may reflect the immune response in the thyroid. In validation, the model predicted ophthalmopathy progression with about 71% sensitivity and 72% to 80% specificity; 12 predicted patients were CT-confirmed with GO in a median of around 6 months.

Ophthalmopathy patients had moderately to severely active disease, Clinical Activity Score of at least 3, NOSPECS grade of at least 4, and disease duration under 3 months. Patients were excluded if they had other autoimmune diseases, uncontrolled infections, pregnancy or lactation. Clinical symptoms, serum thyroxine, TRAb, thyroid ultrasound and orbital computed tomography formed the basis of the diagnosis. Using Ficoll-Paque density gradient centrifugation, PBMCs were isolated from 10 ml of fresh peripheral blood. Total RNA was extracted using Trizol reagent, and RNA quality was checked on an Agilent 2100 Bioanalyzer.

The sample taken for sequencing was blood. The chain is made from TRBV29-1 and TRBJ2-5, with TRBD2 as a weak D call on 6 bases. The source of this sequence is a woman aged 30 to 39 with Graves' ophthalmopathy. Donor details come from another sample of the same person, matched by shared clones. The CDR3 protein is CSAARDGGQETQYF. The nucleotide sequence is given as TGCAGCGCAGCCAGGGATGGGGGGCAAGAGACCCAGTACTTC.